This is a list of T cell receptor beta chains from one sample in a study of lymphopenia after photon versus proton radiotherapy. Clones were read by immunoSEQ multiplex PCR, and TCRdb kept only the in-frame ones, dropping some. Among 89,000 or so clones listed, about 83% were seen once. The sequences come from peripheral blood, collected from a patient treated with proton-based radiotherapy. The receptors were gathered from a man in his fifties or sixties with pancreatic cancer. The CDR3 runs from the conserved cysteine through the conserved F or W. A D gene is named only where the DNA matches it firmly. Clone size is stated in some rows and not others, as once, few, many or a class when expanded.

. | 11 | TRBJ2-7 | . | TRBV15 | CATSQRGEQYF | TGTGCCACCAGCCAGAGGGGCGAGCAGTACTTC
. | 14 | TRBJ2-1 | . | TRBV4-2 | CASSQGDGLAEQFF | TGTGCCAGCAGCCAAGGCGACGGGCTGGCTGAGCAGTTCTTC
. | 15 | TRBJ1-1 | . | TRBV11-2 | CASSPAGPRNTEAFF | TGTGCCAGCAGCCCAGCCGGGCCCCGGAACACTGAAGCTTTCTTT
. | 14 | TRBJ2-5 | . | TRBV30 | CAWSVGDPRETQYF | TGTGCCTGGAGTGTCGGGGACCCTCGAGAGACCCAGTACTTC
. | 15 | TRBJ1-3 | . | TRBV6-5 | CASSYSMGSGNTIYF | TGTGCCAGCAGTTACTCAATGGGTTCTGGAAACACCATATATTTT
. | 15 | TRBJ2-2 | . | TRBV7-9 | CASSRGTANTGELFF | TGTGCCAGCAGCCGAGGGACTGCGAACACCGGGGAGCTGTTTTTT
. | 15 | TRBJ2-3 | . | TRBV7-8 | CASSLAGTSTDTQYF | TGTGCCAGCAGCTTAGCCGGGACCAGCACAGATACGCAGTATTTT
. | 15 | TRBJ2-3 | . | TRBV15 | CATSRRLEGADTQYF | TGTGCCACCAGCAGAAGACTAGAGGGGGCAGATACGCAGTATTTT
. | 17 | TRBJ2-1 | TRBD2 | TRBV6-1 | CASSERLAGGAYNEQFF | TGTGCCAGCAGTGAACGTCTAGCGGGAGGAGCCTACAATGAGCAGTTCTTC
. | 20 | TRBJ2-4 | TRBD1 | TRBV4-1 | CASSQVLSGQGVAFKNIQYF | TGCGCCAGCAGCCAAGTACTATCTGGTCAGGGGGTAGCCTTCAAAAACATTCAGTACTTC
. | 16 | TRBJ1-1 | TRBD1 | TRBV5-1 | CASSPRTGGADTEAFF | TGCGCCAGCAGCCCCCGGACAGGGGGCGCGGACACTGAAGCTTTCTTT
. | 15 | TRBJ2-6 | . | TRBV5-4 | CASSPKNSGANVLTF | TGTGCCAGCAGCCCCAAGAACTCTGGGGCCAACGTCCTGACTTTC
once | 15 | TRBJ2-3 | TRBD2 | TRBV6-1 | CASSPLAGGGDTQYF | TGTGCCAGCAGTCCCCTAGCGGGAGGAGGAGATACGCAGTATTTT
. | 13 | TRBJ2-7 | TRBD2 | TRBV5-1 | CASSSGGAAEQYF | TGCGCCAGCAGCTCGGGGGGGGCAGCCGAGCAGTACTTC
. | 14 | TRBJ2-1 | . | TRBV25-1 | CASSEFGSYNEQFF | TGTGCCAGCAGTGAATTTGGCTCCTACAATGAGCAGTTCTTC